These T cell receptor beta chains were read from a single sample in a study of cytomegalovirus exposure and HLA in healthy donors. Measured with immunoSEQ multiplex PCR; TCRdb has only the in-frame clones, and not every one. Among approximately 300,000 clones, 86% were seen once, and the ten largest hold 0.75% to 0.85%. Sequencing was performed on PBMCs. The receptors originated from a woman aged 18-29 years in good health and CMV-seronegative. Each CDR3 is given with its conserved first and last residue. A D gene is named only where the DNA matches it firmly. Size tells how often a clone was seen (once, few, many) or the class of an expanded clone, and some rows leave it out.

d_call j_call v_call clone_size cdr3_aa cdr3_nt
TRBD1 TRBJ2-7 TRBV10-1 - CASSGDRGPSGAYEQYF TGCGCCAGCAGTGGGGACAGGGGGCCTAGCGGGGCCTACGAGCAGTACTTC
TRBD2 TRBJ2-1 TRBV4-1 - CASSQPIAGADNEQFF TGCGCCAGCAGCCAACCCATAGCGGGTGCCGACAATGAGCAGTTCTTC
TRBD1 TRBJ1-4 TRBV29-1 - CSVARGLNEKLFF TGCAGCGTCGCCAGGGGGCTTAATGAAAAACTGTTTTTT
TRBD1 TRBJ2-7 TRBV11-2 once CASSSMGMTGKDEQYF TGTGCCAGCAGCTCTATGGGAATGACAGGGAAGGACGAGCAGTACTTC
- TRBJ2-7 TRBV18 - CASSPPGHSYEQYF TGTGCCAGCTCACCCCCTGGCCACTCCTACGAGCAGTACTTC
- TRBJ2-5 TRBV6-1 - CASRWAGQYQETQYF TGTGCCAGCAGGTGGGCAGGCCAGTACCAAGAGACCCAGTACTTC
TRBD2 TRBJ2-1 TRBV15 - CATTPGGTSGYNEQFF TGTGCCACCACCCCCGGCGGGACTAGCGGGTACAATGAGCAGTTCTTC
TRBD1 TRBJ2-1 TRBV9 - CASSRTLDRAYNEQFF TGTGCCAGCAGCCGCACCCTTGACAGGGCATACAATGAGCAGTTCTTC
- TRBJ1-1 TRBV2 - CASSDLGAPAFF TGTGCCAGCAGTGACCTGGGGGCGCCGGCTTTCTTT
TRBD2 TRBJ2-3 TRBV10-3 - CAITAGYTREADTQYF TGTGCCATCACAGCTGGGTATACGCGGGAGGCAGATACGCAGTATTTT
- TRBJ2-7 TRBV7-2 - CASSFGSGYEQYF TGTGCCAGCAGCTTTGGTAGTGGCTACGAGCAGTACTTC
- TRBJ2-2 TRBV5-4 - CASSTRDVLGELFF TGTGCCAGCAGCACGCGAGATGTGCTCGGGGAGCTGTTTTTT
TRBD1 TRBJ2-1 TRBV4-2 - CASSRQGAEEQFF TGTGCCAGCAGCCGTCAGGGGGCGGAAGAGCAGTTCTTC
- TRBJ1-2 TRBV28 few CATTSNYGYTF TGTGCCACCACTTCTAACTATGGCTACACCTTC
TRBD1 TRBJ1-1 TRBV9 few CASTTGGASNTEAFF TGTGCCAGCACGACAGGGGGGGCTTCGAACACTGAAGCTTTCTTT
- TRBJ1-1 TRBV15 - CATSRAGLGQLNTEAFF TGTGCCACCAGCAGAGCCGGGCTGGGGCAGTTGAACACTGAAGCTTTCTTT
TRBD2 TRBJ2-7 TRBV7-6 once CASSSGLAGGWAEQYF TGTGCCAGCAGCTCCGGACTAGCGGGAGGGTGGGCCGAGCAGTACTTC
- TRBJ2-1 TRBV27 - CASSFGSYNEQFF TGTGCCAGCAGTTTCGGCTCCTACAATGAGCAGTTCTTC